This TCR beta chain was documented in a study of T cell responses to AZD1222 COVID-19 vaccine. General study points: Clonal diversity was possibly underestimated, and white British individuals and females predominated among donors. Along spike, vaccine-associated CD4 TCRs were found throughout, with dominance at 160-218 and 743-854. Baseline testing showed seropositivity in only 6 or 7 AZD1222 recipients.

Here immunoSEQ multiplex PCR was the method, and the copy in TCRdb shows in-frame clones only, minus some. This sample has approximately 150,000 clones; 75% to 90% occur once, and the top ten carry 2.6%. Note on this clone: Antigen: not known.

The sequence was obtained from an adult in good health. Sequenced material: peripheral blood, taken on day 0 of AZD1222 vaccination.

CDR3: CSASSRGRFGTEAFF. CDR3 in DNA: TGCAGTGCTAGTTCCAGGGGGCGTTTCGGCACTGAAGCTTTCTTT. The chain links TRBV20-1 to TRBJ1-1; 8 nucleotides match TRBD1. This CDR3 has 15 amino acids. The germline CDR1 and CDR2 sequences are DFQATT and SNEGSKA (reference sequence). The V and J ends lost 3 bases and 4 bases, in that order; junction bases with no gene match: 10.